A selection of T cell receptor beta chains follows, all from one sample in a study of T cell repertoires in cytomegalovirus infection. In TCRdb, the reads were re-called with MiXCR into one record per CDR3 protein. Of a few hundred thousand distinct CDR3 sequences listed, roughly 13% are singletons. Sequencing input: PBMCs. These receptors were collected from a human donor in good health (CMV status not recorded). Some clones in this sample may be carry-over from other donors' samples. CDR3s include the opening cysteine and the closing phenylalanine or tryptophan. A D gene is named only where the DNA matches it firmly. Size tells how often a clone was seen (once, few, many) or the class of an expanded clone, and some rows leave it out.

v_gene: TRBV7-2
abundance: many
j_gene: TRBJ2-1
d_gene: NA
CDR3nt: TGTGCCAGCAGCTTTTTGTCCAGATTCTACAATGAGCAGTTCTTC
CDR3aa: CASSFLSRFYNEQFF

v_gene: TRBV10-3
abundance: many
j_gene: TRBJ1-1
d_gene: TRBD1
CDR3nt: TGTGCCATCAAGTCCGGGACAGATAACACTGAAGCTTTCTTT
CDR3aa: CAIKSGTDNTEAFF

v_gene: TRBV7-3
abundance: many
j_gene: TRBJ2-1
d_gene: TRBD1
CDR3nt: TGTGCCAGCAGCTTAGACGGACAGGTCACCAATGAGCAGTTCTTC
CDR3aa: CASSLDGQVTNEQFF

v_gene: TRBV2
abundance: NA
j_gene: TRBJ1-6
d_gene: TRBD1
CDR3nt: TGTGCCAGCAGGGACAGGAGGGATTCACCCCTCCACTTT
CDR3aa: CASRDRRDSPLHF

v_gene: TRBV20-1
abundance: NA
j_gene: TRBJ1-1
d_gene: NA
CDR3nt: TGCAGTGCTAGACCCGACACTGAAGCTTTCTTT
CDR3aa: CSARPDTEAFF

v_gene: TRBV7-2
abundance: many
j_gene: TRBJ2-1
d_gene: NA
CDR3nt: TGTGCCAGCAGGACGGACGCCTACAATGAGCAGTTCTTC
CDR3aa: CASRTDAYNEQFF

v_gene: TRBV7-6
abundance: few
j_gene: TRBJ2-1
d_gene: NA
CDR3nt: TGTGCCAGCAGATACGACAGTTACAATGAGCAGTTCTTC
CDR3aa: CASRYDSYNEQFF

v_gene: TRBV29-1
abundance: few
j_gene: TRBJ1-2
d_gene: NA
CDR3nt: TGCAGCGTTGAAAGGCCCCATGGGGTTCACTATGGCTACACCTTC
CDR3aa: CSVERPHGVHYGYTF

v_gene: TRBV4-1
abundance: NA
j_gene: TRBJ2-7
d_gene: TRBD1
CDR3nt: TGTGCCAGCAGCCAAGGGGCAGGGGGCAACTACGAGCAGTACTTC
CDR3aa: CASSQGAGGNYEQYF

v_gene: TRBV5-4
abundance: few
j_gene: TRBJ2-1
d_gene: NA
CDR3nt: TGTGCCAGCAGCTTGGCGTCTAGGGGGAGCAATGAGCAGTTCTTC
CDR3aa: CASSLASRGSNEQFF

v_gene: TRBV28
abundance: NA
j_gene: TRBJ1-2
d_gene: NA
CDR3nt: TGTGCCAGCAGTTTGGGGGGCGGTTGGGCGACCGGCTACACCTTC
CDR3aa: CASSLGGGWATGYTF

v_gene: TRBV7-8
abundance: few
j_gene: TRBJ2-1
d_gene: TRBD1
CDR3nt: TGTGCCAGCAGCCCCACGACAGGGACCTACAATGAGCAGTTCTTC
CDR3aa: CASSPTTGTYNEQFF

v_gene: TRBV12-3/TRBV12-4
abundance: many
j_gene: TRBJ1-6
d_gene: NA
CDR3nt: TGTGCCAGCAGGACAGGCAATTCACCCCTCCACTTT
CDR3aa: CASRTGNSPLHF

v_gene: TRBV7-2
abundance: many
j_gene: TRBJ2-5
d_gene: NA
CDR3nt: TGTGCCAGCAGCCCGAGAGAGAGGGCAGGCGGGACCCAGTACTTC
CDR3aa: CASSPRERAGGTQYF